These 10 T cell receptor beta chains were sequenced from one sample in a study of cytomegalovirus exposure and HLA in healthy donors. Vbeta (60) and Jbeta (13) primers were used in the PCR. Method: immunoSEQ multiplex PCR; TCRdb's copy keeps in-frame clones and lacks some. Among 55,000 to 80,000 clones listed, almost 85% were seen once. The sequencing sample was made of PBMCs. The receptors shown here come from a man between 18 and 35 years old in good health and CMV-seronegative.

V gene TRBV7-8 combines with J gene TRBJ1-1, with D tentatively TRBD1 (6 bases). The CDR3 totals 14 residues. V lost 8 bases, J lost 7 bases, and 20 bases lay in between. Germline V gene lookup returns CDR1 SGHVS and CDR2 FQNEAQ. DNA of the CDR3: TGTGCCAGCCGCCTAACAGGGAGGGGGAATGAAGCTTTCTTT. This translates into CASRLTGRGNEAFF.

This rearrangement joins TRBV4-3 to TRBJ2-2; 7 positions match TRBD2. This CDR3 contains 17 residues. V trimming: 1 base; J trimming: 1 base; junction bases outside the gene matches: 6. Looked up from germline, CDR1 is LGHNA and CDR2 is YSLEER. Here the CDR3 DNA reads TGCGCCAGCAGCCAAGGTCCCGGGAGGAAGAACACCGGGGAGCTGTTTTTT. Translated: CASSQGPGRKNTGELFF.

This clone turned up a few times. V gene TRBV4-1 combines with J gene TRBJ1-1, with 8 nucleotides matching TRBD1. The length of the CDR3 is 17 residues. J gave up 6 bases and V 0 bases, and 12 bases lay outside the gene matches. In germline, CDR1 is MGHRA, CDR2 YSYEKL. CDR3 sequence: CASSQDLAQGALAEAFF. The DNA for the CDR3 is TGCGCCAGCAGCCAAGATCTAGCTCAGGGGGCGTTAGCTGAAGCTTTCTTT.

The V and J genes are TRBV7-9 and TRBJ2-7; 7 bases are shared with TRBD1. The junction had 8 bases not matched to a gene; V was cut back by 5 bases and J by 1 base. In germline, CDR1 is SEHNR, CDR2 FQNEAQ (reference sequence). The CDR3 spans 15 residues. In DNA, the CDR3 is TGTGCCAGCAGCGTGGACAGGATTTCTTCCTACGAGCAGTACTTC. Residues: CASSVDRISSYEQYF. The whole variable domain, remainder taken from reference TRBV7-9 and TRBJ2-7, is DTGVSQNPRHKITKRGQNVTFRCDPISEHNRLYWYRQTLGQGPEFLTYFQNEAQLEKSRLLSDRFSAERPKGSFSTLEIQRTEQGDSAMYLCASSVDRISSYEQYFGPGTRLTVT.

The chain has TRBV19 and TRBJ1-1; D call uncertain. In germline, CDR1 is LNHDA, CDR2 SQIVND (reference sequence). This CDR3 spans 15 amino acids. The germline V and J ends were trimmed by 4 bases and 1 base, with 13 bases remaining between them. The DNA for the CDR3 is TGTGCCAGTAGTAAACCCTCTCTATCGAACACTGAAGCTTTCTTT. The encoded protein is CASSKPSLSNTEAFF. The full variable domain, with the rest looked up from reference TRBV19 and TRBJ1-1, is DGGITQSPKYLFRKEGQNVTLSCEQNLNHDAMYWYRQDPGQGLRLIYYSQIVNDFQKGDIAEGYSVSREKKESFPLTVTSAQKNPTAFYLCASSKPSLSNTEAFFGQGTRLTVV.

The chain recombines TRBV7-9 with TRBJ2-7, with TRBD1 identical over 8 bases. Germline V lookup: CDR1 SEHNR, CDR2 FQNEAQ (reference sequence). Germline trimming cut 5 bases from V and 0 bases from J; bases unmatched to any gene: 6. CDR3 length: 15 amino acids. CDR3 region: CASSDAGGASYEQYF. DNA of the CDR3: TGTGCCAGCAGCGACGCAGGGGGCGCCTCCTACGAGCAGTACTTC. The full variable domain, with the rest looked up from reference TRBV7-9 and TRBJ2-7, is DTGVSQNPRHKITKRGQNVTFRCDPISEHNRLYWYRQTLGQGPEFLTYFQNEAQLEKSRLLSDRFSAERPKGSFSTLEIQRTEQGDSAMYLCASSDAGGASYEQYFGPGTRLTVT.

This chain uses TRBV9 with TRBJ2-7, with TRBD2 matching over 11 bases. Germline CDR1 and CDR2: SGDLS and YYNGEE. The CDR3 covers 15 residues. V shed 3 bases and J 2 bases; nucleotides not matched to a gene: 4. Here the CDR3 reads CASSGTSGGTYEQYF. CDR3 sequence (DNA): TGTGCCAGCAGCGGAACTAGCGGGGGTACCTACGAGCAGTACTTC.

This clone has just one count. This chain links TRBV7-6 with TRBJ1-4; no clear D. In germline, CDR1 is SGHVS, CDR2 FNYEAQ. The CDR3 contains 15 residues. The germline V and J ends were trimmed by 5 bases and 0 bases, with 10 bases remaining between them. The chain's CDR3 is CASSLEFATNEKLFF. CDR3 bases: TGTGCCAGCAGCCTGGAGTTTGCAACTAATGAAAAACTGTTTTTT.

A single count supports this clone. This chain links TRBV6-1 with TRBJ2-7; TRBD2 matches 9 bases. CDR3 size: 13 residues. The trim removed 4 bases at V and 5 bases at J, leaving 3 bases unmatched. The V gene's germline CDR1 is MNHNS and CDR2 SASEGT. CDR3 in DNA: TGTGCCAGCAGTGCAGCGGGAGGCGACGAGCAGTACTTC. Amino acids: CASSAAGGDEQYF.

The chain recombines TRBV28 with TRBJ2-7; 8 positions match TRBD1. CDR1 MDHEN and CDR2 SYDVKM come from the germline V gene. The CDR3 consists of 15 residues. V gave up 6 bases and J gave up 6 bases; unmatched junction bases: 13. CDR3 region: CASRLATGEMIEQYF. CDR3 coding DNA: TGTGCCAGCAGATTAGCGACAGGGGAAATGATCGAGCAGTACTTC.